These 13 T cell receptor beta chains originate from one sample sequenced in a study of control samples from healthy donors and cancer patients. Produced via immunoSEQ multiplex PCR; TCRdb's table is partial and in-frame only. The sample records about 100,000 clones, about 90% being singletons. The sample was blood. All receptors derive from a woman in her forties or fifties in good health.

The chain uses TRBV29-1 and TRBJ2-1; D is perhaps TRBD2 (5 bases). The V and J ends lost 3 bases and 0 bases respectively, with 12 bases between them. The CDR3 is 15 residues long. CDR1 SQVTM and CDR2 ANQGSEA come from the germline V gene. CDR3 nucleotide sequence: TGCAGCGTTGACTCCCGGGGTTTCTCCTACAATGAGCAGTTCTTC. Translating gives CSVDSRGFSYNEQFF.

J is TRBJ1-5 and V is TRBV29-1; possibly TRBD1 for D (5 bases). Germline V lookup: CDR1 SQVTM, CDR2 ANQGSEA. CDR3 length: 13 amino acids. V was pared by 4 bases and J by 4 bases, with 11 bases between. This CDR3 is CSVVGAENQPQHF. The CDR3 DNA reads as TGCAGCGTTGTAGGGGCGGAGAATCAGCCCCAGCATTTT.

The chain couples TRBV6-2 or TRBV6-3 to TRBJ2-1; tentatively, D is TRBD1 or TRBD2 (5 bases each). Germline values: CDR1 MNHEY, CDR2 SVGEGT. V gave up 6 bases and J gave up 9 bases, with 30 bases separating them. The CDR3 has 18 residues. CDR3 residues: CASSPRPGQQTLFSEQFF. CDR3 bases: TGTGCCAGCAGCCCTCGCCCGGGGCAGCAGACTTTATTTAGTGAGCAGTTCTTC.

The chain combines TRBV6-1 with TRBJ2-2; D is possibly TRBD2 (5 bases). Germline V gene data show CDR1 as MNHNS and CDR2 as SASEGT. V was clipped by 1 base and J by 6 bases, with 6 bases between them. CDR3 length: 13 residues. CDR3 sequence reads: CASSEGRAGELFF. In nucleotides, the CDR3 is TGTGCCAGCAGTGAAGGGCGGGCCGGGGAGCTGTTTTTT.

This chain connects TRBV7-2 to TRBJ2-1; a weak D match, TRBD2 (6 bases). The CDR3 length is 13 residues. V was clipped by 4 bases and J by 14 bases, with 18 bases between them. The germline gives CDR1 SGHTA, CDR2 FQGNSA. The CDR3 reads CASSSGSGTSEFF. DNA of the CDR3: TGTGCCAGCAGCTCCGGCTCGGGGACTTCGGAGTTCTTC.

This chain connects TRBV28 to TRBJ1-6; the D is unclear. CDR3 length: 12 residues. Trimming took 7 bases from V and 14 from J, leaving 15 bases between them. Germline CDR1 reads MDHEN; CDR2 reads SYDVKM. CDR3 sequence: CASTDFDGSLHF. As DNA, the CDR3 is TGTGCCAGCACCGACTTCGATGGGTCCCTCCACTTT.

This chain uses TRBV4-1 with TRBJ2-7, with 7 bases that match TRBD1. Trimming removed 0 bases from V and 3 bases from J; junction bases left unmatched: 5. Germline V gene sequence: CDR1 MGHRA, CDR2 YSYEKL. The CDR3 is made up of 15 amino acids. The DNA of the CDR3 is TGCGCCAGCAGCCAAGAATGGAGGACAGGCTACGAGCAGTACTTC. This translates into CASSQEWRTGYEQYF.

The chain has TRBV11-2 and TRBJ2-3; D call uncertain. This CDR3 is built from 11 residues. The V end lost 7 bases, the J end lost 7 bases, and 9 bases lay between the germline ends. From germline, CDR1 is SGHAT and CDR2 FQNNGV. CDR3 sequence (DNA): TGTGCCAGCACCGGAGACAATACGCAGTATTTT. Protein: CASTGDNTQYF.

The chain couples TRBV6-2 or TRBV6-3 to TRBJ2-5; no firm D call. This CDR3 is 14 amino acids long. V lost 6 bases and J 9 bases, leaving 20 bases between the germline ends. In germline, CDR1 is MNHEY, CDR2 SVGEGT. The CDR3 DNA reads TGTGCCAGCAGCTTTCGACGGCCGGGTTGGGCCCAGTACTTC. Protein product: CASSFRRPGWAQYF.

The CDR3 protein is CSASTPANRARVGSYGYTF. CDR3 DNA: TGCAGTGCTAGTACCCCCGCAAACAGGGCTCGGGTTGGGTCCTATGGCTACACCTTC. The V call is TRBV20-1, the J call TRBJ1-2, with D perhaps TRBD1 (6 bases). V was shortened by 3 bases and J by 4 bases, with 30 bases between the two germline ends. In germline, CDR1 is DFQATT, CDR2 SNEGSKA (reference sequence). The CDR3 has 19 residues.

V and J are TRBV5-6 and TRBJ1-5; D perhaps matches TRBD1 (6 bases). V lost 6 bases and J lost 2, with 15 bases in between. The CDR3 is made up of 15 amino acids. CDR1 and CDR2 (germline): SGHDT, YYEEEE. CDR3 residues: CASTTWGGGNQPQHF. CDR3 DNA sequence: TGTGCCAGCACTACATGGGGGGGCGGCAATCAGCCCCAGCATTTT.

This chain uses TRBV3-1 (or the pseudogene TRBV3-2) with TRBJ2-1; TRBD2 matches 8 bases. V lost 0 bases, J lost 0 bases, and 1 base stayed unmatched. This CDR3 contains 16 residues. Germline CDR1 reads LGHDT; CDR2 reads YNNKEL (reference sequence). This chain's CDR3 is CASSQELAVSYNEQFF. Written as DNA, the CDR3 is TGTGCCAGCAGCCAAGAACTAGCGGTCTCCTACAATGAGCAGTTCTTC.

The chain is built from TRBV7-9 and TRBJ2-2; D uncertain. CDR1 is SEHNR, CDR2 FQNEAQ, per germline (reference sequence). CDR3 length equals 12 residues. V was pared by 5 bases and J by 5 bases, with 6 bases between. The CDR3 DNA follows: TGTGCCAGCAGCGCGTGGACCGGGGAGCTGTTTTTT. Encoded protein: CASSAWTGELFF.